A single sample is the source of the 21 T cell receptor beta chains below, sequenced in a study of T cells in Graves' hyperthyroidism and ophthalmopathy (dated by TCRdb to about 2019). Library preparation was by multiplex PCR. The listed sequencing device is Illumina HiSeq 2000. TCR beta CDR3 regions were amplified from RNA transcripts. The first round of RT-PCR for the TCR CDR3 was performed with the HTBI primer set and the Qiagen OneStep RT-PCR kit. TCRdb passed the public sequencing reads through fastp at Q25 and MiXCR, retaining productive beta sequences. Every entry covers one CDR3 protein and lists the most common genes and DNA from its rows. The table for this sample lists some 98,000 distinct CDR3 sequences; approximately 42% of them were counted only once. Of the sample, 9.5% to 13% is held by the ten largest clones. Sequenced input: peripheral blood or thyroid tissue (not recorded which). The receptors were gathered from a woman aged 25 to 39 with Graves' hyperthyroidism.

This clonotype has only a few counts. With a much larger clone just one base away, this may be a read error. The chain combines TRBV15 with TRBJ2-3; the match to TRBD2 covers 11 bases. This CDR3 has 16 residues. The germline gives CDR1 LNHNV, CDR2 YYDKDF (reference sequence). V was clipped by 5 bases and J by 3 bases; unmatched bases: 7. The CDR3 DNA is TGTGCCACCAGCCGTAGCGGGAGGGCGAGGACAGATACGCAGTATTTT. Translating gives CATSRSGRARTDTQYF.

The sample holds many counts of this clonotype. The rearrangement links TRBV9 to TRBJ2-5; 9 nucleotides align to TRBD1. This CDR3 comprises 14 residues. Looked up from germline, CDR1 is SGDLS and CDR2 is YYNGEE. Trimming at V came to 4 bases and at J to 5 bases, leaving 6 bases not matched to a gene. CDR3 residues: CASSFRTGVETQYF. CDR3 in DNA: TGTGCCAGCAGCTTCCGGACAGGGGTGGAGACCCAGTACTTC.

The sample holds many counts of this clonotype. The chain links TRBV7-9 to TRBJ2-2; 8 bases align to TRBD2. CDR1 and CDR2 from the germline V gene are SEHNR and FQNEAQ (reference sequence). The ends lost 4 bases at V and 4 bases at J; junction bases unmatched: 11. There are 17 residues in the CDR3. CDR3 nucleotide sequence: TGTGCCAGCAGCTCCCAGGGGACTAGTTCGATCACCGGGGAGCTGTTTTTT. Its translation: CASSSQGTSSITGELFF.

This clonotype was seen only once. The rearrangement joins TRBV5-1 to TRBJ2-7; TRBD1 agrees at 8 bases. CDR3 length equals 14 residues. Per the germline V gene, CDR1 is SGHRS and CDR2 is YFSETQ. V shed 2 bases, J shed 4 bases, and the junction held 5 bases outside the gene matches. The CDR3 loop reads CASSFSGQEYEQYF. CDR3 nucleotide sequence: TGCGCCAGCAGCTTTTCGGGACAGGAATACGAGCAGTACTTC.

There are many counts of this clonotype. V usage is TRBV28 and J usage is TRBJ1-2; 7 bases are shared with TRBD1. The germline gives CDR1 MDHEN, CDR2 SYDVKM. The CDR3 runs 13 residues. V was clipped by 6 bases and J by 7 bases; unmatched bases: 8. The CDR3 DNA reads as TGTGCCAGCAGCACAGGGGTCGGGAGTGGCTACACCTTC. This codes for CASSTGVGSGYTF.

This clonotype was observed at least ten times. The chain has TRBV20-1 and TRBJ1-5; D might be TRBD1 (5 bases). The CDR3 sequence is 13 residues long. Trimming pared 3 bases from V and 5 bases from J, leaving 11 bases between. Germline CDR1 is DFQATT and CDR2 is SNEGSKA (reference sequence). The CDR3 reads CSASIRGDQPQHF. The CDR3 DNA is TGCAGTGCTAGTATTAGGGGTGATCAGCCCCAGCATTTT.

The chain joins TRBV18 to TRBJ2-5; D may be TRBD1 (5 bases). The V gene's germline CDR1 is KGHSH and CDR2 LQKENI. This CDR3 comprises 16 residues. V was pared by 3 bases and J by 9 bases, with 23 bases between. Here the CDR3 reads CASSPSWVQGNQPQYF. The CDR3 DNA sequence: TGTGCCAGCTCACCTAGCTGGGTCCAGGGCAATCAGCCCCAGTACTTC.

This clonotype was observed many times. The genes are TRBV5-1 and TRBJ1-6; TRBD1 agrees at 7 bases. The germline CDR1 and CDR2 sequences are SGHRS and YFSETQ. The CDR3 has 15 residues. The V and J ends lost 4 bases and 6 bases, in that order; junction bases with no gene match: 7. The CDR3 loop is CASSNPGQINSPLHF. The CDR3 nucleotides are TGCGCCAGCAGCAATCCGGGACAGATTAATTCACCCCTCCACTTT. Full variable domain (missing parts from reference TRBV5-1 and TRBJ1-6): KAGVTQTPRYLIKTRGQQVTLSCSPISGHRSVSWYQQTPGQGLQFLFEYFSETQRNKGNFPGRFSGRQFSNSRSEMNVSTLELGDSALYLCASSNPGQINSPLHFGNGTRLTVT.

The J gene is TRBJ2-5, the V gene TRBV6-1, with D perhaps TRBD1 or TRBD2 (6 bases each). The CDR3 is 14 residues long. From germline, CDR1 is MNHNS and CDR2 SASEGT. V was shortened by 8 bases and J by 5 bases, with 18 bases between the two germline ends. CDR3 sequence (DNA): TGTGCCAGCTTAGTCGGGGGCCTGCCGGAGACCCAGTACTTC. Amino acids: CASLVGGLPETQYF.

The table lists this clonotype with many counts. This chain links TRBV20-1 with TRBJ2-7; 10 bases match TRBD2. This CDR3 has 14 amino acids. CDR1 and CDR2 from the germline V gene are DFQATT and SNEGSKA (reference sequence). V dropped 3 bases and J dropped 7; count of bases not matched to a gene: 9. The CDR3 nucleotides read TGCAGTGCTAGGGGGACTAGCGATTTGAGGGAGCAGTACTTC. As protein: CSARGTSDLREQYF.

Concerning this clonotype: A clone one base away is much larger, so this may be a read error. V usage is TRBV6-5 and J usage is TRBJ2-2; 10 nucleotides agree with TRBD2. This CDR3 contains 15 residues. The germline gives CDR1 MNHEY, CDR2 SVGAGI. The CDR3 nucleotides are TGTGCCAGCAGGGGACTAGCGAAGAACACCGGGGGGCTGTTTTTT. Translated: CASRGLAKNTGGLFF.

CDR3 protein: CSASPGQGWYSPLHF. In DNA, the CDR3 is TGCAGTGCTAGCCCGGGACAGGGCTGGTATTCACCCCTCCACTTT. V and J are TRBV20-1 and TRBJ1-6; 9 bases line up with TRBD1. Germline CDR1 is DFQATT and CDR2 is SNEGSKA (reference sequence). The CDR3 loop spans 15 amino acids. With V trimmed by 3 bases and J by 8 bases, 8 bases remained unmatched.

Many counts were recorded for this clonotype. The genes are TRBV20-1 and TRBJ2-5, with TRBD2 matching over 9 bases. Losses at the gene ends were 6 bases for V and 2 bases for J; bases not matched to a gene: 4. This CDR3 contains 13 residues. Germline values: CDR1 DFQATT, CDR2 SNEGSKA (reference sequence). The CDR3 DNA reads as TGCAGTGCGGTAGCGGGAGCGCAAGAGACCCAGTACTTC. Translating it yields CSAVAGAQETQYF.

To note about this clonotype: A much bigger clone sits one base away, suggesting this may be a read error. The V gene is TRBV6-1, the J gene TRBJ2-7, with 12 bases identical to TRBD2. CDR3 size: 15 residues. Germline V lookup: CDR1 MNHNS, CDR2 SASEGT. CDR3 sequence: CASSGTSGVSFEQYF. CDR3 coding DNA: TGTGCCAGCAGTGGGACTAGCGGGGTCTCCTTCGAGCAGTACTTC.

This clonotype was detected many times. The chain couples TRBV20-1 to TRBJ2-7; possibly TRBD1 for D (6 bases). Trimming pared 0 bases from V and 2 bases from J, leaving 11 bases between. Germline V gives CDR1 DFQATT, CDR2 SNEGSKA (reference sequence). The CDR3 sequence is 14 residues long. CDR3 nucleotides: TGCAGTGCTAGAGATCGAGACAGGCCCTACGAGCAGTACTTC. This gives the protein CSARDRDRPYEQYF.

This clonotype was observed at least ten times. This rearrangement joins TRBV12-3 or TRBV12-4 to TRBJ1-5; D might be TRBD1 (5 bases). Trimming shortened V by 2 bases and J by 7 bases, and 18 bases separated the two germline ends. CDR3 length equals 16 residues. CDR3 nucleotide sequence: TGTGCCAGCAGTTTATGGGGCGGGGCAGGGCTCCAGCCCCAGCATTTT. As protein: CASSLWGGAGLQPQHF.

The chain employs TRBV29-1 and TRBJ2-7, with 10 nucleotides matching TRBD2. The CDR3 contains 13 residues. Looked up from germline, CDR1 is SQVTM and CDR2 is ANQGSEA. The V and J ends lost 7 bases and 3 bases, in that order; junction bases with no gene match: 6. The CDR3 DNA reads TGCAGCGCCGGACTAGCGGATTTCTACGAGCAGTACTTC. Translated: CSAGLADFYEQYF.

In this sample, this clonotype turned up once. The chain employs TRBV29-1 and TRBJ1-6; TRBD1 matches 7 bases. V shed 8 bases and J 6 bases; nucleotides not matched to a gene: 10. CDR1 is SQVTM and CDR2 is ANQGSEA in the germline V gene. This CDR3 has 14 amino acids. CDR3: CSSPGQSRNSPLHF. CDR3 sequence (DNA): TGCAGCAGTCCGGGACAGTCCCGTAATTCACCCCTCCACTTT.

This clonotype was counted between two and nine times. A much larger clone differs from this one at a single base, so this may be a read error. This chain uses TRBV2 with TRBJ2-3, with TRBD2 matching 7 bases. Germline V gene sequence: CDR1 SNHLY, CDR2 FYNNEI. V lost 6 bases and J lost 0; bases outside the gene matches: 24. The CDR3 runs 21 residues. In nucleotides, the CDR3 is TGTGCCAGCAGGGGTTCGGAGCACCTGTCCCCACTAGCGACAAGCACAGATACGCAGTATTTT. It yields the protein CASRGSEHLSPLATSTDTQYF.

This clonotype rates as medium-sized (0.01 to 0.1%). The chain couples TRBV5-6 to TRBJ1-2; D possibly corresponds to TRBD1 (5 bases). The germline V gene has CDR1 SGHDT and CDR2 YYEEEE. The ends were cut back, 4 bases at V and 6 bases at J, with 13 bases in the middle. The CDR3 is 13 residues long. The CDR3 bases are TGTGCCAGCAGCGGGGACCAACCACATGGCTACACCTTC. Its protein product is CASSGDQPHGYTF.

This clonotype was seen repeatedly, ten times or more. V is TRBV20-1 and J is TRBJ2-3; D is uncertain. Trimming shortened V by 4 bases and J by 8 bases, and 13 bases separated the two germline ends. In germline, CDR1 is DFQATT, CDR2 SNEGSKA (reference sequence). The CDR3 spans 12 residues. As DNA, the CDR3 is TGCAGTGCTACCCGGATGCAGAGTACGCAGTATTTT. Translating gives CSATRMQSTQYF.